This T cell receptor (beta chain) was sequenced for a study of glioma-infiltrating T cells after dendritic cell vaccination. Germline V lookup: CDR1 SEHNR, CDR2 FQNEAQ (reference sequence). Trimming shortened V by 1 base and J by 2 bases, and 14 bases separated the two germline ends. The CDR3 runs 16 residues. Here immunoSEQ multiplex PCR was the method, and the copy in TCRdb shows in-frame clones only, minus some. The sample yields under 100,000 clones, roughly three quarters seen once. Sequences were derived from blood, sampled before dendritic cell vaccination. The receptor was isolated from a human donor with glioblastoma. The J gene is TRBJ1-2, the V gene TRBV7-9; D uncertain. CDR3: CASSLDTARSNYGYTF. The CDR3 DNA follows: TGTGCCAGCAGCTTAGACACAGCCCGATCCAACTATGGCTACACCTTC.